This TCR beta chain was identified in a study of beta chain features in type 1 diabetes. At the level of the study: There were 90 million to 110 million sorted cells examined across all samples. Study-wide results and limits: Type 1 diabetes patients showed a moderate but significant shortening of TCRB CDR3s in all four CD4+ subsets. For cells with high TCR expression, cDNA sequencing could yield over-representation. Naive, central memory and Treg TCRB repertoires seemed to resemble each other more closely in patients than they did in healthy donors.

CD4+ naive, central memory, regulatory and stem cell-like memory cells were sorted via CD45RO/CCR7/CD25/CD127/CD95/CD27. Only a few counts were recorded for this clone. The target antigen is unknown. The entirety of the isolated RNA underwent reverse transcription, so expressed TCRB transcripts were sequenced. Data came from immunoSEQ multiplex PCR; TCRdb stores just in-frame clones and leaves some out. The repertoire holds about 700,000 clones, with about an eighth as singletons. CDR1 is MNHNY and CDR2 is SVGAGI in the germline V gene (reference sequence). Trimming took 5 bases from V and 5 from J, leaving 7 bases between them. CDR3 size: 12 residues.

The material sequenced was naive CD4+ T cells from blood. The receptor's source is a man in his late teens or twenties with type 1 diabetes. The V and J genes are TRBV6-6 and TRBJ2-1; D is unresolved. In nucleotides, the CDR3 is TGTGCCAGCAGTCCGGGTAACAATGAGCAGTTCTTC. Translating gives CASSPGNNEQFF.